A few counts support the clone carrying this TCR beta chain. Its cognate antigen is unknown. V lost 4 bases and J 8 bases, leaving 17 bases between the germline ends. The CDR3 extends over 14 amino acids. Per the germline V gene, CDR1 is SEHNR and CDR2 is FQNEAQ (reference sequence). The entry originates in a study of cytomegalovirus exposure and HLA in healthy donors. Notes on the study in general: When analyzed later, the rates of TCR association showed variation by HLA locus, with DRB1 the most and HLA-C the fewest. Later analysis revealed greater clonal expansion in HLA-associated TCR beta chains than in equally common others.

PCR employed 60 Vbeta and 13 Jbeta primers. Generated by immunoSEQ multiplex PCR, the TCRdb table keeps only in-frame clones and is missing some. This sample carries 110,000 or so clones, roughly 8.6% of them seen once, and the ten largest clones take about 6.6%. The chain recombines TRBV7-9 with TRBJ1-2; D possibly corresponds to TRBD1 (5 bases). The source of this sequence is a woman in her forties in good health and CMV-seropositive. Sequenced: PBMCs. In DNA form, the CDR3 reads TGTGCCAGCAGCTCTGACAGCCTTTTGAAAGGCTACACCTTC. It codes for CASSSDSLLKGYTF.